The sequence of this TCR beta chain was determined in a study of beta chain features in type 1 diabetes. Sequencing targeted expressed TCRB transcripts, as all isolated RNA had been reverse transcribed. Profiling relied on immunoSEQ multiplex PCR, and the TCRdb table lists in-frame clones only, not all of them. The repertoire holds 200,000 to 250,000 clones, with 27% as singletons. This CDR3 is built from 14 residues. Trimming removed 1 base from V and 8 bases from J; junction bases left unmatched: 5. CDR1 is SQVTM and CDR2 is ANQGSEA in the germline V gene. This clone was observed once. The sample taken for sequencing was central memory CD4+ T cells from blood. The rearrangement links TRBV29-1 to TRBJ1-1, with 12 bases identical to TRBD1. This sequence was found in a young man in good health. CDR3 nucleotides: TGCAGCGTTGAAGGGGACAGGGGGCAGTCGGAAGCTTTCTTT. Translating gives CSVEGDRGQSEAFF.